Listed below are T cell receptor beta chains from one sample, sequenced in a study of T cell responses to AZD1222 COVID-19 vaccine. Repertoires were generated with immunoSEQ multiplex PCR, while TCRdb's copy carries only in-frame clones and drops some. The data hold around 130,000 clones, with 86% observed a single time. This specimen consisted of peripheral blood, obtained on day 0 of AZD1222 vaccination. These receptors were taken from an adult in good health. The CDR3 runs from the conserved cysteine through the conserved F or W. The size of a clone is reported for some rows only, either as once, few or many, or as a class for expanded clones.

clone size | CDR3 length | V gene | CDR3 protein
NA | 15 | TRBV7-6 | CASSLAAIPGNTIYF
NA | 14 | TRBV24-1 | CATSGLAGKNIQYF
once | 15 | TRBV7-9 | CASSLVTVWNTEAFF
medium-sized | 15 | TRBV28 | CASSLDRGAADEQYF
NA | 16 | TRBV4-2 | CASSQDLGGTGNTIYF
NA | 15 | TRBV19 | CASSGAQGANEKLFF
NA | 18 | TRBV7-2 | CASSLAIVAGGSTDTQYF
NA | 15 | TRBV6-6 | CASSTPPGEINGYTF
many | 15 | TRBV7-9 | CASSLTGLLLGEQYF
NA | 14 | TRBV11-3 | CASSLGGMNTEAFF
NA | 16 | TRBV13 | CASSRGGTSRTGELFF
NA | 15 | TRBV6-2/TRBV6-3 | CASSYDRGLDYGYTF
once | 11 | TRBV7-9 | CASSSGGEQYF
NA | 14 | TRBV7-9 | CASSLVANTGELFF
NA | 14 | TRBV3-1/TRBV3-2 | CASSPSGAGEKLFF
NA | 13 | TRBV27 | CASSLYADTEAFF
NA | 14 | TRBV5-4 | CASSPDISNQPQHF
NA | 15 | TRBV19 | CASSSSGADGYGYTF
few | 14 | TRBV30 | CAWNSGLDPYEQYF
once | 14 | TRBV19 | CASSMGTGRYEQYF
NA | 14 | TRBV19 | CASTVDSTNYGYTF
NA | 15 | TRBV28 | CASTDPAASTDTQYF
NA | 14 | TRBV27 | CASRLGRLNTEAFF
NA | 14 | TRBV7-9 | CASSLTQNNSPLHF
NA | 14 | TRBV6-5 | CASSYSRDNYGYTF
NA | 13 | TRBV18 | CASSPRAQDTQYF
NA | 13 | TRBV30 | CAENTATNEKLFF
once | 11 | TRBV10-2 | CASRQRDGYTF
NA | 17 | TRBV19 | CASSPFEERDAPYEQYF
NA | 16 | TRBV27 | CASSLNPRDPTDTQYF
NA | 17 | TRBV5-5 | CASSLGDRGPNNSPLHF
NA | 14 | TRBV6-5 | CASMDRVFQEKLFF
NA | 15 | TRBV3-1/TRBV3-2 | CASSQGMVGRYGYTF
NA | 14 | TRBV5-1 | CASSLVSSYNEQFF
NA | 15 | TRBV19 | CASSITRTGWEKLFF
NA | 15 | TRBV19 | CATGGGQLPRTEAFF
NA | 14 | TRBV9 | CASSRDPGTDTQYF
NA | 14 | TRBV9 | CASSGSGAGYEQYF
NA | 13 | TRBV30 | CAWSVGDEGAQYF
NA | 14 | TRBV19 | CASSTDRGRETQYF